These 16 T cell receptor beta chains originate from one sample sequenced in a study of identical twins. TCRdb fed the 5' RACE reads into MiXCR, producing one record per CDR3 protein. This repertoire shows fewer than 250,000 distinct CDR3 sequences, approximately 7.9% found once; its top ten account for under 6%. These data were also reused for a study on yellow fever vaccine responses in identical twins.

The sample consisted of CD8+ T cells sorted from blood. The source of these receptors is a woman between 18 and 29 years old in good health.

Many counts were recorded for this clonotype. This chain joins TRBV12-3 or TRBV12-4 and TRBJ1-5; no clear D. This CDR3 contains 14 residues. Trimming stripped 1 base from V and 1 base from J, with 5 bases between. CDR3 loop: CASSLGLSNQPQHF. The CDR3 DNA reads as TGTGCCAGCAGTTTAGGCCTAAGCAATCAGCCCCAGCATTTT.

This clonotype has at least ten counts. The chain uses TRBV27 and TRBJ2-7, with D maybe TRBD1 (6 bases). Trimming removed 5 bases at V and 12 bases at J, with 20 bases between. Germline CDR1 and CDR2: MNHEY and SMNVEV (reference sequence). The CDR3 covers 13 residues. CDR3 nucleotides: TGTGCCAGCAGTATGGTCCCGGGACAAGCACGGTACGTC. Protein: CASSMVPGQARYV.

The chain is built from TRBV29-1 and TRBJ1-2; unclear D gene. V was clipped by 8 bases and J by 4 bases, with 11 bases between them. Germline values: CDR1 SQVTM, CDR2 ANQGSEA. The length of the CDR3 is 11 residues. The CDR3 DNA reads as TGCAGCACCGATTCCGCCTATGGCTACACCTTC. Translated: CSTDSAYGYTF.

This clonotype was detected many times. The chain links TRBV12-3 or TRBV12-4 to TRBJ1-1; unclear D gene. V shed 5 bases and J shed 7 bases, with 8 bases lying between them. CDR3 size: 11 residues. CDR3 sequence reads: CASSNLIEAFF. The CDR3 DNA is TGTGCCAGCAGTAACCTCATTGAAGCTTTCTTT.

This clonotype was found many times. The chain is built from TRBV28 and TRBJ2-7; D might be TRBD1 or TRBD2, each matching 6 bases. This CDR3 region has 12 residues. Germline values: CDR1 MDHEN, CDR2 SYDVKM. V gave up 3 bases and J gave up 7 bases, with 10 bases separating them. The CDR3 loop reads CASSFGGGEQYV. The CDR3 coding sequence is TGTGCCAGCAGTTTCGGAGGGGGTGAGCAGTACGTC.

CDR3 DNA: TGTGCCAGCAGTTACTCCATGAATCGCGCCGGGGAGCTGTTTTTT. Its protein is CASSYSMNRAGELFF. The chain carries TRBV6-5 and TRBJ2-2; no clear D gene. This CDR3 comprises 15 residues. V was trimmed by 0 bases and J by 6 bases, leaving 11 bases between them. From germline, CDR1 is MNHEY and CDR2 SVGAGI.

This clonotype has a handful of counts. The chain is built from TRBV12-3 or TRBV12-4 and TRBJ1-2; TRBD1 aligns across 7 bases. Trimming took 3 bases from V and 4 from J; bases not matched to a gene: 5. This CDR3 is 14 amino acids long. The CDR3 here is CASSLTGLTYGYTF. Written as DNA, the CDR3 is TGTGCCAGCAGTTTGACAGGGTTGACCTATGGCTACACCTTC.

The V gene is TRBV6-2 or TRBV6-3, the J gene TRBJ2-4, with 9 nucleotides matching TRBD2. After removal of 6 bases from V and 3 bases from J, the junction contained 9 bases not matched to a gene. Germline lookup yields CDR1 MNHEY and CDR2 SVGEGT. The CDR3 totals 16 residues. CDR3: CASSPGTSPYKNIQYF. CDR3 nucleotides: TGTGCCAGCAGCCCCGGGACTAGCCCCTACAAAAACATTCAGTACTTC.

Turning to this clonotype: A read error may be the cause here, since a much bigger clone is one base away. The chain links TRBV28 to TRBJ2-5; D not resolved. Germline-derived CDR1 and CDR2 are MDHEN and SYDVKM. CDR3 length equals 11 residues. Deletions cut 6 bases from V and 1 base from J, with 3 bases between. The CDR3 is CASRPQETQYF. Written as DNA, the CDR3 is TGTGCCAGCAGGCCCCAAGAGACCCAGTACTTC.

The chain employs TRBV7-6 and TRBJ2-3; the match to TRBD2 covers 9 bases. CDR1 is SGHVS and CDR2 is FNYEAQ in the germline V gene. CDR3 length: 16 amino acids. With 4 bases clipped from V and 0 bases from J, the junction kept 5 bases outside the gene matches. CDR3 sequence (DNA): TGTGCCAGCAGCTCTAGACTAGCGGAAAGCACAGATACGCAGTATTTT. Translated: CASSSRLAESTDTQYF.

The CDR3 loop reads CASSEWHFDAEAFF. CDR3 DNA sequence: TGTGCCAGCAGTGAGTGGCATTTTGATGCTGAAGCTTTCTTT. V is TRBV6-1 and J is TRBJ1-1; D gene unclear. With 3 bases removed from V and 6 bases from J, the gap between germline ends came to 14 bases. This CDR3 region has 14 residues. Germline V gene lookup returns CDR1 MNHNS and CDR2 SASEGT.

The chain joins TRBV9 to TRBJ1-3; D is undetermined. Germline V lookup: CDR1 SGDLS, CDR2 YYNGEE. This CDR3 contains 12 residues. V was pared by 7 bases and J by 0 bases, with 5 bases between. The CDR3 protein is CASGSSGNTIYF. DNA of the CDR3: TGTGCCAGCGGGAGCTCTGGAAACACCATATATTTT.

This clonotype was observed at least ten times. The chain couples TRBV5-5 to TRBJ1-4, with a possible D match to TRBD1 (5 bases). Germline assignment: CDR1 SGHKS and CDR2 YYEKEE (reference sequence). The CDR3 runs 13 residues. V was pared by 3 bases and J by 5 bases, with 8 bases between. The CDR3 region has the DNA TGTGCCAGCAGCTCGGGACGGAATGAAAAACTGTTTTTT. This encodes CASSSGRNEKLFF.

This chain links TRBV4-1 with TRBJ2-3; TRBD2 might be the D (6 bases). Germline V gene sequence: CDR1 MGHRA, CDR2 YSYEKL. This CDR3 is 15 amino acids long. V lost 4 bases and J lost 0, with 11 bases in between. The CDR3 sequence is CASSPGLSSTDTQYF. The CDR3 DNA reads as TGCGCCAGCAGCCCGGGACTGTCAAGCACAGATACGCAGTATTTT.

In this sample, this clonotype turned up many times. The chain links TRBV11-2 to TRBJ2-1; D ambiguous. CDR1 and CDR2 (germline): SGHAT, FQNNGV. V lost 1 base and J lost 8, with 15 bases in between. This CDR3 contains 15 residues. CDR3 sequence: CASSLVLEFRDEQFF. The CDR3 DNA follows: TGTGCCAGCAGCTTAGTTTTAGAGTTTAGGGATGAGCAGTTCTTC.

This clonotype was counted many times. The chain carries TRBV20-1 and TRBJ2-1; no definite D call. The CDR3 totals 11 residues. Per the germline V gene, CDR1 is DFQATT and CDR2 is SNEGSKA (reference sequence). The V gene lost 7 bases and the J gene lost 6 bases, with 10 bases spanning the gap. CDR3 sequence reads: CSVDRINEQFF. The CDR3, as DNA: TGCAGTGTTGACCGAATCAATGAGCAGTTCTTC.